The 18 T cell receptor beta chains below come from one sample, sequenced in a study of identical twins. From the 5' RACE reads, TCRdb called clonotypes with MiXCR, one entry per CDR3 protein. The sample gives 500,000 to 550,000 distinct CDR3 sequences, approximately 20% of which show up once; 0.48% is in the top ten. Separately, the same data were catalogued under a study of yellow fever vaccine responses in identical twins.

Sequencing input: CD4+ T cells sorted from blood. The receptor source for this set is a woman aged 18-29 years in good health.

This clonotype was counted between two and nine times. The chain combines TRBV29-1 with TRBJ2-1; D tentatively fits TRBD1 or TRBD2 (5 bases each). The germline gives CDR1 SQVTM, CDR2 ANQGSEA. This CDR3 has 12 amino acids. V lost 0 bases to trimming and J lost 11 bases, with 11 bases between them. The CDR3 DNA is TGCAGCGTTGAAGAGGGGGACGGAAAGCAGTTCTTC. Protein product: CSVEEGDGKQFF.

In this sample, this clonotype turned up many times. The rearrangement links TRBV9 to TRBJ1-1, with a tentative D call TRBD1 (6 bases). This CDR3 is 15 amino acids long. Germline CDR1 SGDLS, CDR2 YYNGEE. Between the trimmed V and J ends, which lost 3 bases and 0 bases, there was a span of 12 bases. This chain's CDR3 is CASSGTGTVNTEAFF. The CDR3 DNA reads as TGTGCCAGCAGCGGTACAGGGACTGTGAACACTGAAGCTTTCTTT.

Here the CDR3 reads CASSLVPGRTGNTIYF. Here the CDR3 DNA reads TGTGCCAGCAGCTTAGTTCCCGGTCGGACTGGAAACACCATATATTTT. This chain uses TRBV7-6 with TRBJ1-3; D gene ambiguous. This CDR3 is 16 amino acids long. Trimming stripped 1 base from V and 2 bases from J, with 12 bases between. Germline-derived CDR1 and CDR2 are SGHVS and FNYEAQ.

This clonotype was detected a few times. J is TRBJ2-6 and V is TRBV19; D is unclear. The CDR3 sequence is 15 residues long. Trimming left V 3 bases short and J 2 bases short, with 8 bases between. Germline V gene data show CDR1 as LNHDA and CDR2 as SQIVND (reference sequence). As DNA, the CDR3 is TGTGCCAGTAGTATCGGCCTTCCTGGGGCCAACGTCCTGACTTTC. It encodes CASSIGLPGANVLTF.

This clonotype was detected only a few times. The chain is built from TRBV27 and TRBJ2-2, with 8 bases lining up with TRBD2. In germline, CDR1 is MNHEY, CDR2 SMNVEV (reference sequence). The CDR3 is 14 residues long. CDR3 in DNA: TGTGCAGCAGGCAGCGGGAGAATCACCGGGGAGCTGTTTTTT. This gives the protein CAAGSGRITGELFF.

This clonotype was counted a few times. The chain links TRBV10-3 to TRBJ2-7, with D unclear. Germline V lookup: CDR1 ENHRY, CDR2 SYGVKD. The CDR3 runs to 12 residues. The V end lost 11 bases, the J end lost 2 bases, and 13 bases lay between the germline ends. This CDR3 is CAFFFSAYEQYF. CDR3 coding DNA: TGTGCCTTCTTTTTTTCGGCCTACGAGCAGTACTTC.

The chain is built from TRBV3-1 and TRBJ1-2; possibly TRBD1 for D (5 bases). Trimming shortened V by 0 bases and J by 4 bases, and 9 bases separated the two germline ends. CDR3 length: 14 amino acids. CDR1 LGHDT and CDR2 YNNKEL come from the germline V gene (reference sequence). CDR3 residues: CASSQDGGTYGYTF. Written as DNA, the CDR3 is TGTGCCAGCAGCCAAGATGGCGGGACCTATGGCTACACCTTC.

The V call is TRBV5-1, the J call TRBJ2-1; D gene unclear. The CDR3 has 15 residues. The V end was cut by 4 bases, the J end by 7 bases, with 18 bases between. Germline V gene data show CDR1 as SGHRS and CDR2 as YFSETQ. CDR3 DNA sequence: TGCGCCAGCAGCCCTGGAGCGTCGACTTCTAATGAGCAGTTCTTC. Encoded protein: CASSPGASTSNEQFF.

V is TRBV12-3 or TRBV12-4 and J is TRBJ2-1, with 13 bases identical to TRBD2. The CDR3 is made up of 17 amino acids. V shed 5 bases, J shed 0 bases, and the junction held 4 bases outside the gene matches. The CDR3 is CASSARTSGSSYNEQFF. The CDR3 DNA is TGTGCCAGCAGTGCCAGGACTAGCGGGAGCTCCTACAATGAGCAGTTCTTC.

The CDR3 reads CASNTDSNEQFF. As DNA, the CDR3 is TGTGCCAGCAATACCGACAGTAATGAGCAGTTCTTC. This rearrangement joins TRBV12-3 or TRBV12-4 to TRBJ2-1; D is perhaps TRBD1 (5 bases). V was pared by 7 bases and J by 7 bases, with 11 bases between. This CDR3 region has 12 residues.

This chain joins TRBV28 and TRBJ1-3; a possible D gene is TRBD1 (6 bases). The germline CDR1 and CDR2 sequences are MDHEN and SYDVKM. The CDR3 spans 14 residues. The V end was cut by 4 bases, the J end by 1 base, with 8 bases between. As DNA, the CDR3 is TGTGCCAGCAGTTCCACAGGGTCTGGAAACACCATATATTTT. This codes for CASSSTGSGNTIYF.

This clonotype was observed a handful of times. The chain carries TRBV25-1 and TRBJ2-7; a weak D match, TRBD1 (5 bases). V lost 7 bases to trimming and J lost 4 bases, with 11 bases between them. CDR3 length: 12 amino acids. Germline V CDR1 and CDR2: MGHDK, SYGVNS. CDR3 bases: TGTGCCAGCAAGGGGCAATTATACGAGCAGTACTTC. It translates to CASKGQLYEQYF.

This rearrangement joins TRBV20-1 to TRBJ2-1; 9 bases map to TRBD2. CDR1 DFQATT and CDR2 SNEGSKA come from the germline V gene (reference sequence). This CDR3 comprises 14 residues. V shed 6 bases and J 9 bases; nucleotides not matched to a gene: 12. Here the CDR3 DNA reads TGCAGTGCCGCGCGGACTAGCGCTTACGTTGAGCAGTTCTTC. Protein product: CSAARTSAYVEQFF.

This clonotype was found many times. This chain uses TRBV10-3 with TRBJ2-1; 9 bases are shared with TRBD2. The CDR3 runs to 14 residues. V was clipped by 6 bases and J by 5 bases; unmatched bases: 5. Germline CDR1 reads ENHRY; CDR2 reads SYGVKD. The CDR3 loop reads CAIREGTSNNEQFF. The CDR3 DNA reads as TGTGCCATCAGGGAAGGGACTAGCAACAATGAGCAGTTCTTC.

The rearrangement links TRBV18 to TRBJ1-5; unclear D gene. V was clipped by 2 bases and J by 0 bases, with 5 bases between them. The germline V gene encodes CDR1 KGHSH and CDR2 LQKENI. CDR3 size: 14 residues. The CDR3 region is CASSPMDSNQPQHF. The DNA of the CDR3 is TGTGCCAGCTCACCAATGGATAGCAATCAGCCCCAGCATTTT.

The chain joins TRBV7-7 to TRBJ2-2; possibly TRBD1 for D (6 bases). V lost 5 bases and J lost 8, with 21 bases in between. Germline V CDR1 and CDR2: SSHAT, FNYEAQ (reference sequence). The CDR3 loop spans 16 amino acids. The CDR3: CASSQQGPPTLGELFF. For the CDR3, the DNA is TGTGCCAGCAGCCAACAGGGCCCCCCGACTTTAGGGGAGCTGTTTTTT.

The rearrangement links TRBV7-3 to TRBJ2-2; D call uncertain. Per the germline V gene, CDR1 is SGHTA and CDR2 is FQGTGA. There are 13 residues in the CDR3. V lost 5 bases to trimming and J lost 6 bases, with 10 bases between them. The CDR3 nucleotides are TGTGCCAGCAGCCCTTCGGTGGCCGGGGAGCTGTTTTTT. This gives the protein CASSPSVAGELFF.

This chain uses TRBV12-3 or TRBV12-4 with TRBJ2-3; 7 bases fit TRBD2. The ends lost 5 bases at V and 11 bases at J; junction bases unmatched: 19. CDR3 length equals 16 residues. CDR3 in amino acids: CASSQSGRRGFPGQYF. CDR3 nucleotide sequence: TGTGCCAGCAGTCAGTCGGGGAGGCGGGGGTTCCCTGGGCAGTATTTT.